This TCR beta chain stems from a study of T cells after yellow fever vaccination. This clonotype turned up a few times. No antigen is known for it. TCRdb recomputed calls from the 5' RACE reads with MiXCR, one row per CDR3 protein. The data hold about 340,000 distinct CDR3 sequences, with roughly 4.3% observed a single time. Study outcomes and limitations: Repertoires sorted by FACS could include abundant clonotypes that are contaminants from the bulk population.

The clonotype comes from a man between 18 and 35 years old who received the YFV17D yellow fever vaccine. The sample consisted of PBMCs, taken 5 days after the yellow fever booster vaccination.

The CDR3 DNA follows: TGCAGCGCAAGACAGGAGCCTTTAGGGGCTTTCTTT. Its translation is CSARQEPLGAFF. The chain links TRBV20-1 to TRBJ1-1, with D maybe TRBD1 (6 bases). Germline CDR1 and CDR2: DFQATT and SNEGSKA (reference sequence). The CDR3 totals 12 residues.